One sample yielded the 7 T cell receptor beta chains listed below, sequenced in a study of vaccination effects on CD4 cells after COVID-19. The ViraFEST assay expanded antigen-specific CD4+ T cells with viral peptide pools before sequencing. The authors isolated CD4+ T cells after approximately 9 days of culture. Two-dose vaccination with either BNT162b2 or mRNA-1273 was given to the participants. The antigens these receptors bind are not known. Data came from immunoSEQ multiplex PCR; TCRdb stores just in-frame clones and leaves some out. The profile covers approximately 29,000 clones, with roughly 70% appearing a single time and roughly 10% taken by the ten largest. The specimen comprised CD4+ T cells from PBMCs cultured with HCoV-NL63 spike peptides, sampled after COVID-19 vaccination. The receptor set was obtained from a human donor who received a COVID-19 vaccine.

V gene TRBV6-5 combines with J gene TRBJ2-5, with D possibly matching TRBD1 (6 bases). The CDR3 spans 14 residues. From germline, CDR1 is MNHEY and CDR2 SVGAGI. Trimming shortened V by 0 bases and J by 4 bases, and 9 bases separated the two germline ends. This CDR3 is CASSYSGASETQYF. CDR3 nucleotides: TGTGCCAGCAGTTACTCGGGGGCGTCAGAGACCCAGTACTTC.

J is TRBJ2-1 and V is TRBV25-1, with D uncertain. Germline-derived CDR1 and CDR2 are MGHDK and SYGVNS. V dropped 4 bases and J dropped 9 bases, with 7 bases sitting between them. The CDR3 is 11 residues long. CDR3 loop: CASSAHLEQFF. CDR3 in DNA: TGTGCCAGCAGTGCGCACCTTGAGCAGTTCTTC.

The chain combines TRBV2 with TRBJ1-2; 9 bases match TRBD1. V lost 6 bases and J lost 5; bases outside the gene matches: 19. Germline lookup yields CDR1 SNHLY and CDR2 FYNNEI. This CDR3 is 18 amino acids long. The CDR3 is CASRKIRDRDLRNYGYTF. The CDR3 bases are TGTGCCAGCAGGAAGATAAGGGACAGGGACCTTCGCAATTATGGCTACACCTTC.

The chain couples TRBV5-4 to TRBJ2-7; 10 bases are shared with TRBD1. CDR3 size: 15 residues. Germline CDR1 reads SGHNT; CDR2 reads YYREEE (reference sequence). J gave up 3 bases and V 4 bases, and 7 bases lay outside the gene matches. CDR3: CASSGQGGSNYEQYF. CDR3 DNA: TGTGCCAGCAGCGGACAGGGGGGATCTAACTACGAGCAGTACTTC.

The rearrangement uses TRBV6-4 and TRBJ2-3; D is unclear. Per germline, CDR1 MRHNA and CDR2 SNTAGT. This CDR3 region has 13 residues. V lost 6 bases and J lost 4, with 11 bases in between. Here the CDR3 reads CASSAGLADTQYF. The CDR3 region has the DNA TGTGCCAGCAGCGCTGGTCTCGCAGATACGCAGTATTTT.

The J gene is TRBJ1-2, the V gene TRBV5-6; a possible D gene is TRBD1 (5 bases). The V gene's germline CDR1 is SGHDT and CDR2 YYEEEE. CDR3 length equals 14 residues. With 0 bases removed from V and 10 bases from J, the gap between germline ends came to 16 bases. The CDR3 DNA reads as TGTGCCAGCAGCTTGGAGGGAGGGGCGCGTCTCTACACCTTC. This sequence encodes CASSLEGGARLYTF.

This clone was seen more than once but under ten times. The chain has TRBV27 and TRBJ1-1; D remains unclear. V lost 1 base to trimming and J lost 0 bases, with 6 bases between them. There are 14 residues in the CDR3. CDR1 is MNHEY, CDR2 SMNVEV, per germline (reference sequence). The CDR3 region has the DNA TGTGCCAGCAGTTTATATCTGATGAACACTGAAGCTTTCTTT. It encodes CASSLYLMNTEAFF.